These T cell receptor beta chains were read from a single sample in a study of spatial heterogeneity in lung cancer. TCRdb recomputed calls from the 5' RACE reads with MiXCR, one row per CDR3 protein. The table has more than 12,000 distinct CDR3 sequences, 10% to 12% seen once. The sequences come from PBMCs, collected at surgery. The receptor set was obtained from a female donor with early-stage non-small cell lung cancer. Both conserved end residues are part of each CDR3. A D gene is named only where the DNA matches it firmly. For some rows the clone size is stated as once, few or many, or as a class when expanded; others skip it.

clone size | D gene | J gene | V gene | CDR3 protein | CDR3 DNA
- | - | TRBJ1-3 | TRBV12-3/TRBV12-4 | CASRGLGTGNTIYF | TGTGCCAGCCGCGGCTTAGGAACTGGAAACACCATATATTTT
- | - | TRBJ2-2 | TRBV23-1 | CASSQLRQENTGELFF | TGCGCCAGCAGTCAATTACGGCAGGAGAACACCGGGGAGCTGTTTTTT
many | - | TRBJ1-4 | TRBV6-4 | CASRISRNRVLEKLFF | TGTGCCAGCAGAATCTCACGGAACAGGGTCCTTGAAAAACTGTTTTTT
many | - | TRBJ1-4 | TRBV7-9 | CASSPEGGEKLFF | TGTGCCAGCAGCCCGGAGGGGGGTGAAAAACTGTTTTTT
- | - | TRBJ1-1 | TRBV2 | CASSDWENTEAFF | TGTGCCAGCAGTGATTGGGAGAACACTGAAGCTTTCTTT
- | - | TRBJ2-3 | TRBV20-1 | CSAKVAGHTQYF | TGCAGTGCTAAAGTCGCGGGGCACACGCAGTATTTT
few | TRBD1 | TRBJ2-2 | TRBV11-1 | CASSRTGVTGELFF | TGTGCCAGCAGCCGGACAGGGGTCACCGGGGAGCTGTTTTTT
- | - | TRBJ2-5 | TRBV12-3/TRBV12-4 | CASSLAGFGKTQYF | TGTGCCAGCAGTTTAGCGGGGTTTGGAAAGACCCAGTACTTC
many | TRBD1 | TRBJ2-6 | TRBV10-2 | CASSFTGGTGANVLTF | TGCGCCAGCAGTTTTACAGGGGGCACTGGGGCCAACGTCCTGACTTTC
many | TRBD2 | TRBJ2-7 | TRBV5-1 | CASSWGGTSGQTEQYF | TGCGCCAGCAGCTGGGGGGGTACTAGCGGGCAGACCGAGCAGTACTTC
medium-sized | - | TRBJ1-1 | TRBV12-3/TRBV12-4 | CASFDRGSRNTEAFF | TGTGCCAGCTTCGATCGAGGGAGTAGAAACACTGAAGCTTTCTTT
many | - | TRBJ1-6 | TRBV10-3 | CAIRGASYSPLHF | TGTGCCATTCGCGGGGCTAGTTATTCACCCCTCCACTTT
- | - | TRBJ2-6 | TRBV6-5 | CASTRTQSSGANVLTF | TGTGCCAGCACCAGGACACAGAGCTCTGGGGCCAACGTCCTGACTTTC
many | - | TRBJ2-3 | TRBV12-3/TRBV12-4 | CASSLGVRAPDTQYF | TGTGCCAGCAGTCTAGGAGTGAGGGCCCCAGATACGCAGTATTTT
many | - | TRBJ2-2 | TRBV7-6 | CASSLEIGTVTGELFF | TGTGCCAGCAGCTTGGAAATCGGGACCGTCACCGGGGAGCTGTTTTTT
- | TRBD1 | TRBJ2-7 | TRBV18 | CASSPDRAGAIYEQYF | TGTGCCAGCTCACCAGACAGGGCCGGAGCCATTTACGAGCAGTACTTC
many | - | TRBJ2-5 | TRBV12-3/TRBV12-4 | CASSLQSVGETQYF | TGTGCCAGCAGTTTACAGTCGGTGGGAGAGACCCAGTACTTC
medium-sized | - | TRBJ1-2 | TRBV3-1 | CASSPGPRTNNGYTF | TGTGCCAGCAGCCCTGGACCAAGAACAAACAATGGCTACACCTTC
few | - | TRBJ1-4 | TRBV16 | CASSQWGPNEKLFF | TGTGCCAGCAGCCAGTGGGGGCCCAATGAAAAACTGTTTTTT
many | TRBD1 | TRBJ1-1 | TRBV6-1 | CASQDRGFNTEAFF | TGTGCCAGTCAAGACAGGGGATTCAACACTGAAGCTTTCTTT
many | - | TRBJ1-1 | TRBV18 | CASSPSTAEAFF | TGTGCCAGCTCACCATCGACAGCTGAAGCTTTCTTT
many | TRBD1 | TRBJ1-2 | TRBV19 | CASSRTGTTNYGYTF | TGTGCCAGTAGTCGGACAGGGACAACTAACTATGGCTACACCTTC
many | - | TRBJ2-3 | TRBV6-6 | CASSYSRGGSTDTQYF | TGTGCCAGCAGTTACTCGAGGGGGGGCTCGACAGATACGCAGTATTTT
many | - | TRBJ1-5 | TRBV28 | CASSDQGSRGFNQPQHF | TGTGCCAGCAGTGATCAGGGCAGTAGGGGATTCAATCAGCCCCAGCATTTT
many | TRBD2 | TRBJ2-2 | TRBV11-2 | CASSPGTSGGPLGGELFF | TGTGCCAGCAGCCCCGGGACTAGCGGGGGGCCCTTGGGTGGGGAGCTGTTTTTT
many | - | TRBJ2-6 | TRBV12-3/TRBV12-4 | CASRPTGYGANVLTF | TGTGCCAGCAGACCAACAGGGTACGGGGCCAACGTCCTGACTTTC